This T cell receptor (beta chain) was identified in a study of cytomegalovirus exposure and HLA in healthy donors. Germline loops: CDR1 SEHNR, CDR2 FQNEAQ (reference sequence). The CDR3 is made up of 15 amino acids. V was cut by 2 bases and J by 5 bases, with 15 bases left in between. A multiplex PCR was run with 60 Vbeta primers and 13 Jbeta primers. Under the authors' procedure: A later analysis counted around 74 million unique TCR beta chains, 10 million to 12 million shared. The assay was immunoSEQ multiplex PCR, and TCRdb's table has in-frame clones only and misses some. The V and J calls and clone size were taken over from that table, and D and trimming were inferred from the DNA. The table shows about 130,000 clones, with approximately 80% occurring only once.

V gene TRBV7-9 combines with J gene TRBJ2-5; no firm D call. The TCR comes from a woman under 30 in good health and CMV-seropositive. The source material was PBMCs. The CDR3 coding sequence is TGTGCCAGCAGCTTACTAACAGACCCGGCGGAGACCCAGTACTTC. This encodes CASSLLTDPAETQYF.